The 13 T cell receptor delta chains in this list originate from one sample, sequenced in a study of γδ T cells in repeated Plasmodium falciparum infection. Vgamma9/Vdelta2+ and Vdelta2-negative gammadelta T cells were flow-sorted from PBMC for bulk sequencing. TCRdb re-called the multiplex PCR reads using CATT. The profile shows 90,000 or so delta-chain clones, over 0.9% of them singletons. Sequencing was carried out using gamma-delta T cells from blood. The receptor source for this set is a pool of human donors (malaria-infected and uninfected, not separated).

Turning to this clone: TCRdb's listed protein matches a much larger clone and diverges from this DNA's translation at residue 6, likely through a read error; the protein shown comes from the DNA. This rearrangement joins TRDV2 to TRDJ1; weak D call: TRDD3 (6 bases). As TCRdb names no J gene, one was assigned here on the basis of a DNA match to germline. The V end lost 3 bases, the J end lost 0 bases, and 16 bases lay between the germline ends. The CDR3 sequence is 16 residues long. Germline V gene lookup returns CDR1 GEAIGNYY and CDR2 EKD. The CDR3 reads CACDRPGYLNTDKLIF. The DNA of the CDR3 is TGTGCCTGTGACCGCCCAGGATACCTTAACACCGATAAACTCATCTTT.

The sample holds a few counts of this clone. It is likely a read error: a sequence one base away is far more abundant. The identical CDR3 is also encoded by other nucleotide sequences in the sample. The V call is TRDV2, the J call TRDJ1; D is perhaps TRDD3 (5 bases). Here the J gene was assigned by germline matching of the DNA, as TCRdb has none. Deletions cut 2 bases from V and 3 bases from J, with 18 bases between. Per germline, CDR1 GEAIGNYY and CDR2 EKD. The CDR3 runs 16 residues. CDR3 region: CACDKTGADGADKLIF. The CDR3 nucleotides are TGTGCCTGTGACAAGACTGGAGCCGACGGGGCCGATAAACTCATCTTT.

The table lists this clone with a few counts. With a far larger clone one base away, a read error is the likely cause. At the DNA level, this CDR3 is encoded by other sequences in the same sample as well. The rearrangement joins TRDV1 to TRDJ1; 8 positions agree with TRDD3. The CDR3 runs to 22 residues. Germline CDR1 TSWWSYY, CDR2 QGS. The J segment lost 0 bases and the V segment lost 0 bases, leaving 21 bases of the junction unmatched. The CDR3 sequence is CALGELGPPLGGTGIYTDKLIF. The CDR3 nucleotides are TGTGCTCTTGGGGAACTGGGACCTCCACTGGGGGGAACAGGAATTTACACCGATAAACTCATCTTT.

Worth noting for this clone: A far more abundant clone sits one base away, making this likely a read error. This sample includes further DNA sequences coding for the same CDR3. CDR3 sequence: CACDPKTGTDKLIF. The CDR3 DNA is TGTGCCTGTGACCCCAAAACGGGGACCGATAAACTCATCTTT. V is TRDV2 and J is TRDJ1; no definite D call. TCRdb carries no J gene annotation; the J gene was assigned here by matching the DNA with germline. The germline gives CDR1 GEAIGNYY, CDR2 EKD. V lost 3 bases to trimming and J lost 2 bases, with 12 bases between them. This CDR3 has 14 amino acids.

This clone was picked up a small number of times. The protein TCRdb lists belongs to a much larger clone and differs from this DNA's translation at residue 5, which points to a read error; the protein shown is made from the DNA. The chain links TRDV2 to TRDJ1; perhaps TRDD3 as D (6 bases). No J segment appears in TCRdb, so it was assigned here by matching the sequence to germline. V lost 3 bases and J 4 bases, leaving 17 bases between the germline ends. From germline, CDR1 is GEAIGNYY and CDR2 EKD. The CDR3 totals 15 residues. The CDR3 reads CACDAVLGKGDKLIF. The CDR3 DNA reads TGTGCCTGTGACGCCGTGCTGGGGAAGGGCGATAAACTCATCTTT.

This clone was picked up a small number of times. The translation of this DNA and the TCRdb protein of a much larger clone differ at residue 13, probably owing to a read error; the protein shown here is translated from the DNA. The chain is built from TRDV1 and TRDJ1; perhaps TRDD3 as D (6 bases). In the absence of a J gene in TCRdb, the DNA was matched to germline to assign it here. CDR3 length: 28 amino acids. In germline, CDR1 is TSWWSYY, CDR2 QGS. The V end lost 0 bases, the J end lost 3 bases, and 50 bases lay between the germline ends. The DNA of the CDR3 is TGTGCTCTTGGGGAACTAGGGCCTACTACCTACTGGGAGATACCCCGTAATCTGCTAAATCCGAGGGCCGATAAACTCATCTTT. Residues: CALGELGPTTYWEIPRNLLNPRADKLIF.

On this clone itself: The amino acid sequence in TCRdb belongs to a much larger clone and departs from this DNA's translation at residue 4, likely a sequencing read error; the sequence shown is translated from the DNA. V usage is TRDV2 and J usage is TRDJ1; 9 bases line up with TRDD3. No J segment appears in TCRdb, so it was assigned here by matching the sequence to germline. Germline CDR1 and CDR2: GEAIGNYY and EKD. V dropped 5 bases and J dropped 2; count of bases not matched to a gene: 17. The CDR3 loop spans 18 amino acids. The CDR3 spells CACGTLVLGDQLTDKLIF. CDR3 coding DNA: TGTGCCTGTGGCACTCTCGTACTGGGGGACCAACTGACCGATAAACTCATCTTT.

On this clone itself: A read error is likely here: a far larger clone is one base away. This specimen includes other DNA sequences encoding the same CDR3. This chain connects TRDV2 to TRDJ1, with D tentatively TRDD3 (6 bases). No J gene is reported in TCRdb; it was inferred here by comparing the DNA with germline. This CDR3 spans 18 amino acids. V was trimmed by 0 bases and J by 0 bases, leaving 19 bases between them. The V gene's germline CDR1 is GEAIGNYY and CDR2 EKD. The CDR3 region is CACDTVGGTSGNTDKLIF. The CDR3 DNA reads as TGTGCCTGTGACACCGTAGGGGGGACTTCGGGGAACACCGATAAACTCATCTTT.

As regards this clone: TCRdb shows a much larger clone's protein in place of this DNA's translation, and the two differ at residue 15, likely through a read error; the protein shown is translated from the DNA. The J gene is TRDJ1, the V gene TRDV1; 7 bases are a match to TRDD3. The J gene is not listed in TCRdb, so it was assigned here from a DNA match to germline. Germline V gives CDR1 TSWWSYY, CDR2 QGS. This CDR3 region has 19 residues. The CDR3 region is CALGGGVLRIRSYTNKLIF. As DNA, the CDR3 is TGTGCTCTTGGGGGGGGCGTCCTCAGGATACGCTCGTACACCAATAAACTCATCTTT.

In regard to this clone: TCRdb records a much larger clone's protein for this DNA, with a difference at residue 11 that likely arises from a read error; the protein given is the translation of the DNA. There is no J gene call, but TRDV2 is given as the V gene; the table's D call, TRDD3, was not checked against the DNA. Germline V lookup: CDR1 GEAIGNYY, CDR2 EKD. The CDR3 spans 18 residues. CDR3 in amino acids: CACDTVTPLGNRSGLLIF. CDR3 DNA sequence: TGTGCCTGTGACACCGTAACCCCACTGGGGAACCGCTCCGGGTTGCTCATCTTT.

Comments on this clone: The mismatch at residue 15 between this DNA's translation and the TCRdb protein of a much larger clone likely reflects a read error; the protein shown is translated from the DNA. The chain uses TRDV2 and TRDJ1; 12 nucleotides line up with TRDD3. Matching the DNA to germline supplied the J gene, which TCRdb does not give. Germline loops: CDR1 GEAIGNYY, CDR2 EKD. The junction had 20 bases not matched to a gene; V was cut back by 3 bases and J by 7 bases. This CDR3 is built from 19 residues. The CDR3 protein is CACDPRRPPLGDTRVKLIF. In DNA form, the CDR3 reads TGTGCCTGTGACCCTCGAAGGCCCCCTCTGGGGGATACGCGGGTTAAACTCATCTTT.

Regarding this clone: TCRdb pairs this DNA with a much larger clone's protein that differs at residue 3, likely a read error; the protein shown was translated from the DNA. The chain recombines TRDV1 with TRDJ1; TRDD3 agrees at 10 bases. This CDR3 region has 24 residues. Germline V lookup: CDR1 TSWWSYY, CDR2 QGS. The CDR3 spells CAFGELYGPPFLRTGGFVADKLIF. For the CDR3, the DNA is TGTGCTTTTGGGGAACTGTACGGTCCGCCTTTCCTACGTACTGGGGGATTCGTCGCCGATAAACTCATCTTT.

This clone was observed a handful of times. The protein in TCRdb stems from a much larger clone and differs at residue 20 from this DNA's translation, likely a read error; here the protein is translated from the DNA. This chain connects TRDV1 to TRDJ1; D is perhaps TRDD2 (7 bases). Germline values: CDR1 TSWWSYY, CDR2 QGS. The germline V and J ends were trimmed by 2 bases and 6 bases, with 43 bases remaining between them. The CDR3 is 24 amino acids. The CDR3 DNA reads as TGTGCTCTTGGGGAAGGGTTCCTACGGATACTCCCAACCTGGGCTTCTTTACGATACCATAAACTCATCTTT. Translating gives CALGEGFLRILPTWASLRYHKLIF.